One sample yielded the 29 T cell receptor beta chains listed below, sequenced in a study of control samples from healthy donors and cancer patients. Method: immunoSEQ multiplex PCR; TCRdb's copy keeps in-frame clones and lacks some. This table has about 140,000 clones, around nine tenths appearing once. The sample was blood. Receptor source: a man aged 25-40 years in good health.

The CDR3 reads CASSLGLAGTYEQYF. In DNA form, the CDR3 reads TGTGCCAGCAGCCTCGGACTAGCGGGTACCTACGAGCAGTACTTC. The chain joins TRBV3-1 (or the pseudogene TRBV3-2) to TRBJ2-7; the match to TRBD2 covers 11 bases. Trimming removed 4 bases from V and 2 bases from J; junction bases left unmatched: 4. Per the germline V gene, CDR1 is LGHDT and CDR2 is YNNKEL (reference sequence). The CDR3 runs 15 residues.

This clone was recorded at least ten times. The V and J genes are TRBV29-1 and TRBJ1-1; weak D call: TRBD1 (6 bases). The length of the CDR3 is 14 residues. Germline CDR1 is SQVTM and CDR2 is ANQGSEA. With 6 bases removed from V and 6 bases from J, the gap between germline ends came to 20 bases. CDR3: CSVYITGRSAEAFF. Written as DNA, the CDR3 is TGCAGCGTGTATATAACAGGGAGGAGTGCTGAAGCTTTCTTT. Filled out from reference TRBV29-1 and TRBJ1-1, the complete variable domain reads SAVISQKPSRDICQRGTSLTIQCQVDSQVTMMFWYRQQPGQSLTLIATANQGSEATYESGFVIDKFPISRPNLTFSTLTVSNMSPEDSSIYLCSVYITGRSAEAFFGQGTRLTVV.

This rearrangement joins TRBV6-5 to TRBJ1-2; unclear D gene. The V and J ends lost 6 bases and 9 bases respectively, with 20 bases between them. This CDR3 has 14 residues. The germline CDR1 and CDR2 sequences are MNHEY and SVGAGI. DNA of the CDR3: TGTGCCAGCAGACGCGGACTGCTCGCGAGGAGCTACACCTTC. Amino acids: CASRRGLLARSYTF.

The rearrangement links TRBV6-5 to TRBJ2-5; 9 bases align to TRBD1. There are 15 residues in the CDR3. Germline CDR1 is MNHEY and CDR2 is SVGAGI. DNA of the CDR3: TGTGCGTCCGACCCCGAAACAGGGGGCCCAGAGACCCAGTACTTC. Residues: CASDPETGGPETQYF.

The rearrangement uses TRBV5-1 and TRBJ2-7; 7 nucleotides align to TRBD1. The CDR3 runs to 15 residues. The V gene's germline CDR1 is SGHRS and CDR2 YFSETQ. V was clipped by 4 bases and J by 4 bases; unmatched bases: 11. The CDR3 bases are TGCGCCAGCAGCCGGCTCACAGGGGTTGAGTACGAGCAGTACTTC. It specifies CASSRLTGVEYEQYF.

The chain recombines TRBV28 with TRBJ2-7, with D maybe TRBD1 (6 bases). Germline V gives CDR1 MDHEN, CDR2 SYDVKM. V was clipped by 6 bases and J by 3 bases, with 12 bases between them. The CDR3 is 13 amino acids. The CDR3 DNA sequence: TGTGCCAGCAGATGGACAGCAGACTACGAGCAGTACTTC. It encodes CASRWTADYEQYF.

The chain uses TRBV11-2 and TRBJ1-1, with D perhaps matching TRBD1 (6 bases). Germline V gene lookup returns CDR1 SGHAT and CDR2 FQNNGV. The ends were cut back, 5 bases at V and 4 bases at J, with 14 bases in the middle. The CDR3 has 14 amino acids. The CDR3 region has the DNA TGTGCCAGCAGCCTTGGGGTGGGGGCCACTGAAGCTTTCTTT. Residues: CASSLGVGATEAFF.

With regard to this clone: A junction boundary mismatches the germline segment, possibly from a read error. The CDR3 region has the DNA TGCAGCGGTGAAATCGGGACAGACACTGAAGCTTTCTTT. Amino acids: CSGEIGTDTEAFF. The chain combines TRBV29-1 with TRBJ1-1, with 7 bases matching TRBD1. This CDR3 contains 13 residues. Germline CDR1 reads SQVTM; CDR2 reads ANQGSEA.

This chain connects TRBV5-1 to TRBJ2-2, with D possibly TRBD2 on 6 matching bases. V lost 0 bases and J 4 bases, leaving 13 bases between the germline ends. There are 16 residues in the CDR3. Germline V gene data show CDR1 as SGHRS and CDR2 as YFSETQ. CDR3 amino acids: CASSLVIGRGTGELFF. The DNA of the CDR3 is TGCGCCAGCAGCTTGGTTATCGGGAGAGGCACCGGGGAGCTGTTTTTT.

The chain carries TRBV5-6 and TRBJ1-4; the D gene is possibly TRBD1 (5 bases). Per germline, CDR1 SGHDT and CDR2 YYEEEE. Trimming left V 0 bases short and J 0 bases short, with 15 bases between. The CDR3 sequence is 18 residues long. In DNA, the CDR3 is TGTGCCAGCAGCTTGGTAGGGCAGGGACCTGCAACTAATGAAAAACTGTTTTTT. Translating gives CASSLVGQGPATNEKLFF. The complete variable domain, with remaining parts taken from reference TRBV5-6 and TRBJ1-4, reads DAGVTQSPTHLIKTRGQQVTLRCSPKSGHDTVSWYQQALGQGPQFIFQYYEEEERQRGNFPDRFSGHQFPNYSSELNVNALLLGDSALYLCASSLVGQGPATNEKLFFGSGTQLSVL.

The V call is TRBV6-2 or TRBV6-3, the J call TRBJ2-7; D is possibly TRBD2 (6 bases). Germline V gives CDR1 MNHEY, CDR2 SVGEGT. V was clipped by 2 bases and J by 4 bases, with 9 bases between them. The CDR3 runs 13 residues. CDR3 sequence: CASSYGGRYEQYF. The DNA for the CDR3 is TGTGCCAGCAGTTACGGGGGGAGATACGAGCAGTACTTC.

The CDR3 region is CASSQSVGGTQYF. CDR3 bases: TGTGCCAGCAGCCAAAGCGTTGGGGGGACCCAGTACTTC. The genes are TRBV3-1 (or the pseudogene TRBV3-2) and TRBJ2-5; TRBD1 or TRBD2 may be the D gene (5 bases each). This CDR3 has 13 residues. The V end lost 2 bases, the J end lost 7 bases, and 11 bases lay between the germline ends. Germline loops: CDR1 LGHDT, CDR2 YNNKEL (reference sequence).

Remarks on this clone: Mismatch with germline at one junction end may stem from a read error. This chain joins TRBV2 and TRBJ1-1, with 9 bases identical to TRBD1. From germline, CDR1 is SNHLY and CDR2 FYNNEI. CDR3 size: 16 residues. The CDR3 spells CATLEGQGAAYTETFF. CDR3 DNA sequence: TGTGCCACCCTGGAGGGACAGGGTGCGGCGTACACTGAAACTTTCTTT.

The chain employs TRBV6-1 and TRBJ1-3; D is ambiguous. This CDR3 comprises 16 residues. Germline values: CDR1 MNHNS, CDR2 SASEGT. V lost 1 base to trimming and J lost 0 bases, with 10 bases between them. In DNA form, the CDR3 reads TGTGCCAGCAGTGAAGAAGCGGGGAGCTCTGGAAACACCATATATTTT. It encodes CASSEEAGSSGNTIYF.

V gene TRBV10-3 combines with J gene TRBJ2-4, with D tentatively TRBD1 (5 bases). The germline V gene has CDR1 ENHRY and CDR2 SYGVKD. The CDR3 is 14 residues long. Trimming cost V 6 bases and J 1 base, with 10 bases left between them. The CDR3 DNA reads TGTGCCATCAGCGAGACAGATGCCAAAAACATTCAGTACTTC. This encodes CAISETDAKNIQYF.

The CDR3 is CASSRELASGTDTQYF. The CDR3 DNA reads TGTGCCAGCAGCCGTGAATTGGCTAGCGGAACAGATACGCAGTATTTT. The V call is TRBV4-2, the J call TRBJ2-3; 7 positions agree with TRBD2. After removal of 4 bases from V and 3 bases from J, the junction contained 10 bases not matched to a gene. This CDR3 comprises 16 residues. Germline loops: CDR1 LGHNA, CDR2 YNFKEQ.

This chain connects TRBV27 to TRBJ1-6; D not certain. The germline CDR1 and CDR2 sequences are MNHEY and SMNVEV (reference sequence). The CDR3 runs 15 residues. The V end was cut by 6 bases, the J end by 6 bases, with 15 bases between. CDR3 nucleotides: TGTGCCAGCAGAATGGCTTGGTTTTCTAATTCACCCCTCCACTTT. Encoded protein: CASRMAWFSNSPLHF.

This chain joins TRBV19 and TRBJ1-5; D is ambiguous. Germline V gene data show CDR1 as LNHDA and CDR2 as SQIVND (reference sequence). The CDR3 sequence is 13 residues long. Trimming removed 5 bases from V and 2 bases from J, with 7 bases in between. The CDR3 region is CASSYLGNQPQHF. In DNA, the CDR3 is TGTGCCAGTAGTTATTTGGGCAATCAGCCCCAGCATTTT.

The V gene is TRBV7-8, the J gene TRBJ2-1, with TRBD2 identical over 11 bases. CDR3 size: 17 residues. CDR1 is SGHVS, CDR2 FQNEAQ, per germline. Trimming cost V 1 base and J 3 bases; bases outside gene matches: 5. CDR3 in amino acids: CASSLVGLAGSYNEQFF. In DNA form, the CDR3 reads TGTGCCAGCAGCTTAGTAGGACTAGCGGGCAGCTACAATGAGCAGTTCTTC.

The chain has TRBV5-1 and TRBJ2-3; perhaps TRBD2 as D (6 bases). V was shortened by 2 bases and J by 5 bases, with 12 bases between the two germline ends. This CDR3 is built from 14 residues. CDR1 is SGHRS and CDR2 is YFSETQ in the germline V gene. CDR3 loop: CASSFPQAGDTQYF. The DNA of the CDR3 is TGCGCCAGCAGCTTTCCCCAAGCGGGAGATACGCAGTATTTT.

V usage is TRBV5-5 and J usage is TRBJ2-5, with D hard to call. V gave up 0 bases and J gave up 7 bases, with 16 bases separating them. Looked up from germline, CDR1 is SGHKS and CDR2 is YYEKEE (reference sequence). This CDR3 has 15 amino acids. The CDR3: CASSLAVGPHRTQYF. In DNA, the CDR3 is TGTGCCAGCAGCTTGGCCGTCGGGCCCCATCGGACCCAGTACTTC.

Written as DNA, the CDR3 is TGCGCCAGCAAAGGTGGGACAGCTAACTATGGCTACACCTTC. Protein product: CASKGGTANYGYTF. The genes are TRBV5-1 and TRBJ1-2; TRBD1 matches at 7 bases. The CDR3 is 14 amino acids. V lost 6 bases, J lost 0 bases, and 5 bases stayed unmatched. CDR1 and CDR2 (germline): SGHRS, YFSETQ.

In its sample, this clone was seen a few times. CDR3 region: CASSLASGANVLTF. CDR3 DNA sequence: TGTGCCAGCAGCTTAGCATCCGGGGCCAACGTCCTGACTTTC. The rearrangement joins TRBV7-9 to TRBJ2-6, with no clear D. The V end was cut by 0 bases, the J end by 4 bases, with 4 bases between. CDR3 length equals 14 residues. Per the germline V gene, CDR1 is SEHNR and CDR2 is FQNEAQ (reference sequence).

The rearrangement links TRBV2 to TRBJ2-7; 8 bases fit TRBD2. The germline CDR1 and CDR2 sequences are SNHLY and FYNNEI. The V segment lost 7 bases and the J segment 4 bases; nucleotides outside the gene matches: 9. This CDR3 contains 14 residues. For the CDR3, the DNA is TGTGCCAGCATGGGGACTAGGGATAGGTACGAGCAGTACTTC. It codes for CASMGTRDRYEQYF.

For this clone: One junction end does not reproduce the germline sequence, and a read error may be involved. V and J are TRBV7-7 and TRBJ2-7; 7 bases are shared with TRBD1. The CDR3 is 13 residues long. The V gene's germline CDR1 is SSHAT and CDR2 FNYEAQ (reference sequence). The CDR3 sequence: CASSRRQGYEQYF. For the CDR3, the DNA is TGTGCTAGCAGCCGACGACAGGGCTACGAGCAGTACTTC.

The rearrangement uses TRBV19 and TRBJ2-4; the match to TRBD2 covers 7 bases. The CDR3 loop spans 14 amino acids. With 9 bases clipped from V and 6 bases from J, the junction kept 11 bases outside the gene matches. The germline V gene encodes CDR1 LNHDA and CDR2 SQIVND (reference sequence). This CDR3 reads CASSGGGHGNIQYF. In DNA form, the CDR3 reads TGTGCCAGCAGTGGGGGAGGGCACGGAAACATTCAGTACTTC.

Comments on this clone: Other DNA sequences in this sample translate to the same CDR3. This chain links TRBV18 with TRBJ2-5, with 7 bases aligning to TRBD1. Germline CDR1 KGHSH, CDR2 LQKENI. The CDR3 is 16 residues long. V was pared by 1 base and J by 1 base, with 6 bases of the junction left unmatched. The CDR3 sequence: CASSPLAGGFQETQYF. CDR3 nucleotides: TGTGCCAGCTCACCACTCGCAGGGGGATTCCAAGAGACCCAGTACTTC.

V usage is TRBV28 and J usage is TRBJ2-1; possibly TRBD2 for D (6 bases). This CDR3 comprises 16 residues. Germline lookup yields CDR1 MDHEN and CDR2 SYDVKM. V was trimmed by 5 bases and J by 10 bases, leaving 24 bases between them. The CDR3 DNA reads TGTGCCAGCAGTCCTCCCTACTGGGACTCCTCCCGGGAGCAGTTCTTC. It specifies CASSPPYWDSSREQFF.

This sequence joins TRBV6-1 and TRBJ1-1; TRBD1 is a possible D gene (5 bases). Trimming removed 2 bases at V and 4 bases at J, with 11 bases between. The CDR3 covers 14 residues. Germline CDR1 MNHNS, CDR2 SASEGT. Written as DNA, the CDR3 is TGTGCCAGCAGTGAAAGGGACCGACTCACTGAAGCTTTCTTT. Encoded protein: CASSERDRLTEAFF.